This is a list of T cell receptor beta chains from one sample in a study of OX40 agonist ivuxolimab in advanced cancers. This table comes from immunoSEQ multiplex PCR, and its TCRdb copy is limited to in-frame clones, with some not included. The repertoire holds more than 20,000 clones, with about 88% as singletons. The sequenced sample was CD4+ or CD8+ T cells sorted from blood, obtained in a trial of the OX40 agonist ivuxolimab. These TCRs come from an adult with an advanced solid tumor such as melanoma, head and neck, liver or kidney cancer. Both conserved end residues are part of each CDR3. The D gene is left open where the match is weak. Rows give clone size only sometimes, using once, few, many, or a class for an expanded clone.

cdr3_aa cdr3_nt clone_size j_call d_call v_call
CASSSLSRVHEQFF TGTGCCAGCAGTTCCCTATCCAGGGTCCATGAGCAGTTCTTC . TRBJ2-1 . TRBV27
CASSLDLAGNQETQYF TGTGCCAGCAGCTTAGACCTAGCGGGGAACCAAGAGACCCAGTACTTC . TRBJ2-5 TRBD2 TRBV11-2
CASSEMVSPSYEQYF TGTGCCAGCAGTGAAATGGTCTCGCCCTCCTACGAGCAGTACTTC . TRBJ2-7 . TRBV2
CASSLGQGANYGYTF TGTGCCAGCAGCTTGGGACAGGGGGCTAACTATGGCTACACCTTC once TRBJ1-2 TRBD1 TRBV7-3
CASRLINGVAGELFF TGTGCCAGCAGATTGATTAACGGGGTGGCCGGGGAGCTGTTTTTT . TRBJ2-2 . TRBV27
CASSDLSGYGYTF TGTGCCAGCAGCGACCTTTCGGGCTATGGCTACACCTTC . TRBJ1-2 . TRBV27
CASSSILGELFF TGTGCCAGCAGCTCTATCCTGGGGGAGCTGTTTTTT . TRBJ2-2 . TRBV7-9
CASSLVGPSNEKLFF TGTGCCAGCAGCTTGGTAGGGCCGTCTAATGAAAAACTGTTTTTT . TRBJ1-4 . TRBV5-5
CASSQARYGRDGTDTQYF TGTGCCAGCAGCCAAGCACGGTACGGCAGGGATGGGACAGATACGCAGTATTTT . TRBJ2-3 . TRBV4-2
CASSRRGPSSYEQYF TGTGCCAGCAGCCGCAGGGGTCCTAGCTCCTACGAGCAGTACTTC . TRBJ2-7 . TRBV13
CASGQGNYGYTF TGCGCCAGCGGCCAGGGGAACTATGGCTACACCTTC . TRBJ1-2 . TRBV5-1
CASSSRYEQYF TGTGCCAGCAGCTCCAGGTACGAGCAGTACTTC . TRBJ2-7 . TRBV11-2
CASSPQAGLSTGELFF TGCGCCAGCAGCCCTCAAGCAGGTTTGTCGACCGGGGAGCTGTTTTTT . TRBJ2-2 . TRBV4-3
CASIMGKRAYNEKLFF TGTGCCAGCATAATGGGAAAGAGAGCCTATAATGAAAAACTGTTTTTT . TRBJ1-4 . TRBV6-6
CASSLRPDEQYF TGTGCCAGCAGTTTAAGGCCGGACGAGCAGTACTTC . TRBJ2-7 . TRBV28
CASSQNEGGYEQYF TGCGCCAGCAGCCAGAACGAGGGGGGCTACGAGCAGTACTTC . TRBJ2-7 . TRBV4-3
CASSVGGTGQPQHF TGTGCCAGCAGCGTAGGAGGCACGGGGCAGCCCCAGCATTTT . TRBJ1-5 . TRBV9
CASSLDRGVYEQYF TGTGCCAGCAGCTTAGACAGGGGGGTTTACGAGCAGTACTTC . TRBJ2-7 . TRBV11-3
CASSQDRVGQPQHF TGCGCCAGCAGCCAAGATCGGGTTGGTCAGCCCCAGCATTTT . TRBJ1-5 . TRBV4-3
CASSNDRERTGYEQYF TGTGCCAGCAGCAACGACAGGGAAAGGACGGGTTACGAGCAGTACTTC . TRBJ2-7 TRBD1 TRBV7-8
CASSPSLYNEQFF TGTGCCAGCAGCCCCTCACTATACAATGAGCAGTTCTTC . TRBJ2-1 . TRBV5-6
CSARLHNEQFF TGCAGTGCTAGACTGCACAATGAGCAGTTCTTC . TRBJ2-1 . TRBV20-1
CASSFGTGTGVGYTF TGTGCCAGCAGCTTTGGCACCGGGACAGGGGTCGGCTACACCTTC . TRBJ1-2 TRBD1 TRBV5-6
CASSHGPGELFF TGTGCCAGCAGTCACGGCCCGGGGGAGCTGTTTTTT medium-sized TRBJ2-2 . TRBV7-2
CASSLVGSGNEQFF TGTGCCAGCAGCTTAGTCGGTTCCGGGAATGAGCAGTTCTTC . TRBJ2-1 . TRBV11-3
CASSGNTGELFF TGTGCCAGCAGCGGGAACACCGGGGAGCTGTTTTTT few TRBJ2-2 . TRBV7-3
CASSFSGTGGYEQYF TGTGCCAGCAGCTTTAGCGGGACGGGGGGCTACGAGCAGTACTTC . TRBJ2-7 TRBD2 TRBV5-4
CATSRGVLGQLGTEAFF TGTGCCACCAGCAGAGGGGTGTTGGGGCAGTTAGGCACTGAAGCTTTCTTT . TRBJ1-1 . TRBV15